The T cell receptor beta chain under discussion was sequenced for a study of T-cell reconstitution after alpha-beta-depleted transplantation in children. The study, taken as a whole, reports: After transplant, at about two months, alpha-beta T cells were reportedly derived from several hundred expanded graft clones. T-cell counts and diversity at one year following transplant were attributed mainly to newly produced T cells. Recipient T cells and thymic progenitors that survived were the source of the high TCRbeta diversity seen at day 60 in some patients.

It was with unique molecular identifiers that the TCRbeta library was prepared. Using its own MiXCR run on the PCR reads, TCRdb lists one record per CDR3 protein. The table shows 330,000 or so distinct CDR3 sequences, with just over 7.5% occurring only once. This clonotype was recorded a few times. Its antigen is undetermined. Per germline, CDR1 MDHEN and CDR2 SYDVKM. J lost 4 bases, V lost 5 bases, and 12 bases had no gene match. This CDR3 region has 18 residues. The rearrangement uses TRBV28 and TRBJ2-1, with 12 bases lining up with TRBD2. The specimen comprised peripheral blood, sampled 360 days after TCRalphabeta/CD19-depleted stem cell transplant. This receptor was identified in a female patient under 10 years old who had a stem cell transplant for Fanconi anemia, so the T cells may come from the graft donor. The CDR3 here is CASSPRLAGVLLYNEQFF. The DNA for the CDR3 is TGTGCCAGCAGTCCCCGACTAGCGGGGGTGCTGCTTTACAATGAGCAGTTCTTC.